This T cell receptor beta chain was retrieved from a study of human T cells and chemical hapten exposure. Study-level background: Variability of per-sample TCR yields stemmed mainly from small differences in pooled library volume.

In this sample, this clonotype turned up many times. Indicated time point: pre-sensitization, week 0. Treatment indicated: therapeutic diphenylcyclopropenone sensitization with weekly scalp DPC. TCRdb re-analysed the RACE reads in MiXCR, keeping a single row per CDR3 protein. Found here are 250,000 to 300,000 distinct CDR3 sequences, approximately 7.5% of them singletons; the top ten hold more than 0.95%. Germline-derived CDR1 and CDR2 are SQVTM and ANQGSEA. The CDR3 is 13 residues long. V lost 0 bases and J lost 7, with 9 bases in between. This chain joins TRBV29-1 and TRBJ1-4; D is perhaps TRBD1 (6 bases). The TCR originated in a man aged 18 to 35 with alopecia areata. Some clones in this sample may be carry-over from other donors' samples. Sample: whole blood, taken in connection with sensitization to the hapten diphenylcyclopropenone (DPC). The CDR3 bases are TGCAGCGTTGAAGATAGAGGGGGTGAAAAACTGTTTTTT. Its translation is CSVEDRGGEKLFF. Full variable domain (rest looked up from reference TRBV29-1 and TRBJ1-4): SAVISQKPSRDICQRGTSLTIQCQVDSQVTMMFWYRQQPGQSLTLIATANQGSEATYESGFVIDKFPISRPNLTFSTLTVSNMSPEDSSIYLCSVEDRGGEKLFFGSGTQLSVL.